Shown below are 21 T cell receptor beta chains from a single sample sequenced in a study of blood T cell repertoires in COVID-19. TCRdb's copy holds only in-frame clones and misses some; the assay was immunoSEQ multiplex PCR. The sample holds 300,000 to 350,000 clones; about 90% are singletons and the top ten take around 0.93%. Source material: peripheral blood. These receptors were collected from a woman aged 40 to 49 with COVID-19, enrolled during active disease.

The chain recombines TRBV9 with TRBJ2-1; 9 nucleotides agree with TRBD2. Germline CDR1 SGDLS, CDR2 YYNGEE. J lost 1 base, V lost 2 bases, and 4 bases had no gene match. This CDR3 region has 16 residues. The CDR3 nucleotides are TGTGCCAGCAGCGTTAAGAGCGGGAGGTCCTACAATGAGCAGTTCTTC. This translates into CASSVKSGRSYNEQFF.

V usage is TRBV2 and J usage is TRBJ1-3; no definite D call. Trimming left V 4 bases short and J 2 bases short, with 9 bases between. Per the germline V gene, CDR1 is SNHLY and CDR2 is FYNNEI. This CDR3 is 14 amino acids long. The CDR3 DNA sequence: TGTGCCAGCAGTGGGTCTAGGCCTGGAAACACCATATATTTT. It is translated as CASSGSRPGNTIYF.

The V call is TRBV11-2, the J call TRBJ1-1; D possibly corresponds to TRBD1 (6 bases). The CDR3 sequence is 14 residues long. The germline CDR1 and CDR2 sequences are SGHAT and FQNNGV. Trimming removed 3 bases from V and 1 base from J, with 9 bases in between. The CDR3 spells CASSLNRANTEAFF. Written as DNA, the CDR3 is TGTGCCAGCAGCTTGAACAGGGCGAACACTGAAGCTTTCTTT.

The chain has TRBV4-2 and TRBJ1-2; 8 bases fit TRBD1. Germline CDR1 and CDR2: LGHNA and YNFKEQ. This CDR3 contains 17 residues. V lost 2 bases and J lost 4; bases outside the gene matches: 12. The CDR3 region is CASSQSLQGAAIYGYTF. The CDR3 nucleotides read TGTGCCAGCAGCCAAAGTCTTCAGGGGGCGGCAATCTATGGCTACACCTTC.

This clone was recorded a few times. The V and J genes are TRBV10-3 and TRBJ1-5, with 7 bases matching TRBD1. The CDR3 runs to 15 residues. Germline lookup yields CDR1 ENHRY and CDR2 SYGVKD. With 2 bases clipped from V and 3 bases from J, the junction kept 4 bases outside the gene matches. Here the CDR3 reads CAISEDRELNQPQHF. The CDR3 bases are TGTGCCATCAGTGAGGACAGGGAACTCAATCAGCCCCAGCATTTT.

The chain is built from TRBV28 and TRBJ1-1, with 10 bases that match TRBD1. The V and J ends lost 2 bases and 0 bases, in that order; junction bases with no gene match: 15. The CDR3 sequence is 20 residues long. The germline gives CDR1 MDHEN, CDR2 SYDVKM. CDR3 sequence: CASSLLPTVTGGALNTEAFF. DNA of the CDR3: TGTGCCAGCAGTTTACTACCGACCGTGACAGGGGGCGCGTTGAACACTGAAGCTTTCTTT.

The chain uses TRBV4-3 and TRBJ2-7; a weak D match, TRBD2 (6 bases). The CDR3 consists of 15 residues. Germline CDR1 and CDR2: LGHNA and YSLEER. V lost 0 bases to trimming and J lost 2 bases, with 11 bases between them. CDR3 in amino acids: CASSQDPSGAYEQYF. In DNA form, the CDR3 reads TGCGCCAGCAGCCAAGATCCCTCGGGGGCCTACGAGCAGTACTTC.

The chain is built from TRBV27 and TRBJ1-5, with D hard to call. The length of the CDR3 is 14 residues. V was trimmed by 5 bases and J by 0 bases, leaving 8 bases between them. Germline V gene lookup returns CDR1 MNHEY and CDR2 SMNVEV (reference sequence). The CDR3 sequence: CASSPPYSNQPQHF. In DNA, the CDR3 is TGTGCCAGCAGTCCCCCTTATAGCAATCAGCCCCAGCATTTT.

The chain carries TRBV4-3 and TRBJ2-3; D is uncertain. Germline assignment: CDR1 LGHNA and CDR2 YSLEER. Trimming left V 1 base short and J 0 bases short, with 8 bases between. This CDR3 is built from 15 residues. CDR3 DNA: TGCGCCAGCAGCCAAGTTGTCCGGAGCACAGATACGCAGTATTTT. This translates into CASSQVVRSTDTQYF.

This clone has a single count. J is TRBJ2-5 and V is TRBV5-5; D unclear. Deletions cut 4 bases from V and 2 bases from J, with 9 bases between. The CDR3 contains 13 residues. Germline CDR1 reads SGHKS; CDR2 reads YYEKEE (reference sequence). The CDR3 sequence is CASSRGGQETQYF. CDR3 DNA sequence: TGTGCCAGCAGCCGCGGCGGTCAAGAGACCCAGTACTTC.

This chain joins TRBV6-5 and TRBJ1-6, with TRBD1 matching 10 bases. Per the germline V gene, CDR1 is MNHEY and CDR2 is SVGAGI. The CDR3 loop spans 16 amino acids. V gave up 2 bases and J gave up 8 bases; unmatched junction bases: 6. The CDR3 is CASSYHRQGAYSPLHF. The CDR3 nucleotides read TGTGCCAGCAGTTACCATCGACAGGGGGCTTATTCACCCCTCCACTTT.

The rearrangement joins TRBV4-1 to TRBJ1-1, with TRBD1 matching 7 bases. J lost 10 bases, V lost 7 bases, and 6 bases had no gene match. This CDR3 is 11 amino acids long. Per germline, CDR1 MGHRA and CDR2 YSYEKL. This CDR3 reads CASTQGGRAFF. DNA for the CDR3: TGCGCCAGCACCCAGGGGGGGCGAGCTTTCTTT.

The V call is TRBV11-2, the J call TRBJ1-1; a weak D match, TRBD1 (5 bases). The germline CDR1 and CDR2 sequences are SGHAT and FQNNGV. CDR3 length equals 15 residues. V was trimmed by 5 bases and J by 4 bases, leaving 17 bases between them. The CDR3, as DNA: TGTGCCAGCAGCCGGGCCAGGGCCTCTGGCACTGAAGCTTTCTTT. This encodes CASSRARASGTEAFF.

The chain couples TRBV15 to TRBJ1-4; no clear D gene. Per germline, CDR1 LNHNV and CDR2 YYDKDF (reference sequence). V was trimmed by 1 base and J by 0 bases, leaving 9 bases between them. The CDR3 runs 16 residues. The CDR3, as DNA: TGTGCCACCAGCAGAGGCCCAAGAGCAACTAATGAAAAACTGTTTTTT. Encoded protein: CATSRGPRATNEKLFF.

The V and J genes are TRBV19 and TRBJ2-3; D might be TRBD1 (7 bases). Trimming left V 5 bases short and J 2 bases short, with 17 bases between. The CDR3 is made up of 16 amino acids. The germline V gene encodes CDR1 LNHDA and CDR2 SQIVND (reference sequence). The CDR3 nucleotides are TGTGCCAGTAGTTTCTCGGGGGACAGTATCACAGATACGCAGTATTTT. This translates into CASSFSGDSITDTQYF.

V usage is TRBV5-1 and J usage is TRBJ2-5; 10 bases map to TRBD2. With 2 bases clipped from V and 4 bases from J, the junction kept 5 bases outside the gene matches. This CDR3 is 15 amino acids long. In germline, CDR1 is SGHRS, CDR2 YFSETQ. The CDR3 nucleotides are TGCGCCAGCAGCTTTGCGGGACTAGCGAGAGAGACCCAGTACTTC. Translated: CASSFAGLARETQYF.

For the CDR3, the DNA is TGCGCCAGCAGCTTGGCCGCCGAAGGGGGTGGCTACACCTTC. Protein sequence: CASSLAAEGGGYTF. V and J are TRBV5-1 and TRBJ1-2, with a weak D call TRBD1 (6 bases). Germline V gene data show CDR1 as SGHRS and CDR2 as YFSETQ. V lost 0 bases to trimming and J lost 7 bases, with 13 bases between them. This CDR3 comprises 14 residues.

V is TRBV29-1 and J is TRBJ1-2; TRBD1 aligns across 8 bases. J was trimmed by 7 bases and V by 2 bases; bases with no gene match: 9. Germline CDR1 and CDR2: SQVTM and ANQGSEA. This CDR3 is 14 amino acids long. Written as DNA, the CDR3 is TGCAGCGTTGAACGGACAGGGAGATATGGTGGCTACACCTTC. Protein: CSVERTGRYGGYTF. Variable domain in full (rest from reference TRBV29-1 and TRBJ1-2): SAVISQKPSRDICQRGTSLTIQCQVDSQVTMMFWYRQQPGQSLTLIATANQGSEATYESGFVIDKFPISRPNLTFSTLTVSNMSPEDSSIYLCSVERTGRYGGYTFGSGTRLTVV.

As regards this clone: In the same sample, other DNA sequences code for this CDR3. This chain uses TRBV7-9 with TRBJ2-3; 13 bases fit TRBD2. Trimming removed 5 bases from V and 3 bases from J; junction bases left unmatched: 5. Germline V gene lookup returns CDR1 SEHNR and CDR2 FQNEAQ (reference sequence). This CDR3 spans 16 amino acids. CDR3: CASSRGLAGATDTQYF. In DNA, the CDR3 is TGTGCCAGCAGCCGCGGACTAGCGGGAGCGACAGATACGCAGTATTTT.

This clone showed up just once. This chain joins TRBV6-5 and TRBJ1-5, with D possibly TRBD1 on 5 matching bases. V shed 0 bases and J shed 1 base, with 7 bases lying between them. Germline-derived CDR1 and CDR2 are MNHEY and SVGAGI. This CDR3 spans 15 amino acids. CDR3 sequence (DNA): TGTGCCAGCAGTTACTCCCCAGGGAGCAATCAGCCCCAGCATTTT. Protein sequence: CASSYSPGSNQPQHF.

This clone was detected only a few times. This chain joins TRBV18 and TRBJ1-5; D is ambiguous. Per the germline V gene, CDR1 is KGHSH and CDR2 is LQKENI. This CDR3 is 19 amino acids long. Trimming took 1 base from V and 6 from J, leaving 25 bases between them. Here the CDR3 reads CASSPLPQVAGNWLQPQHF. The CDR3 DNA follows: TGTGCCAGCTCACCACTTCCCCAGGTGGCGGGGAATTGGCTTCAGCCCCAGCATTTT.